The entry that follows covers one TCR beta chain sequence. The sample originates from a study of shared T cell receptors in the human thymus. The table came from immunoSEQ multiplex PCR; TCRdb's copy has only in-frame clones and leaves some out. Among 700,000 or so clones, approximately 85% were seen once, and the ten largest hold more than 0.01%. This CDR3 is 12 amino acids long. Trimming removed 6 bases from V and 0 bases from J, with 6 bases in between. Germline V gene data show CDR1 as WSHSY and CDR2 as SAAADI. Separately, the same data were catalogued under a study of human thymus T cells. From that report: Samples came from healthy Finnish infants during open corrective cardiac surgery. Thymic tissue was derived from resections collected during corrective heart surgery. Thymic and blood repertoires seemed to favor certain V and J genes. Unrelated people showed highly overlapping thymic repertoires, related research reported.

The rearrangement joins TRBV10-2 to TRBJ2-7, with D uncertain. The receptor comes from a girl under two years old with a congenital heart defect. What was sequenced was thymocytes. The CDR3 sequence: CASRGLSYEQYF. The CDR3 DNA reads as TGCGCCAGCAGGGGCCTCTCCTACGAGCAGTACTTC.